This TCR beta chain was found in a study of neurological immune-mediated disorders. Study-wide results and limits: The most TCR clonal expansion was seen in HTLV-1-associated myelopathy, and the least was seen in multiple sclerosis, which fell below healthy controls.

There are 13 residues in the CDR3. Trimming stripped 0 bases from V and 2 bases from J, with 6 bases between. Germline assignment: CDR1 SGHRS and CDR2 YFSETQ. Indicated time point: longitudinal time-point 3. In every sequencing run, more than 180 million TCR-beta sequences were generated from 15-18 subjects. From the 5' RACE reads, TCRdb called clonotypes with MiXCR, one entry per CDR3 protein. This sample has more than 95,000 distinct CDR3 sequences; 10% to 12% occur once, and the top ten carry around 3.1%. This clonotype was detected ten times or more. Its antigen is unidentified. The sequence was obtained from a female donor with HTLV-1-associated myelopathy (HAM/TSP). The chain couples TRBV5-1 to TRBJ2-7; weak D call: TRBD1 (5 bases). The sequencing sample was made of PBMCs. The CDR3 DNA sequence: TGCGCCAGCAGCTTGGAGGGGACCTACGAGCAGTACTTC. It is translated as CASSLEGTYEQYF.